This section outlines one TCR beta chain sequence together with its context. Its target is not known. At one end the junction does not follow the germline gene, possibly because of a read error. The data were obtained in a study of T cells in localized non-small cell lung cancer. Study findings and constraints: Sequence data derive from only one tumor region, so heterogeneity remains possible. Appearance in adjacent lung was seen for a median 57 of the top 100 tumor clones. Highest T cell clonality was seen in uninvolved adjacent lung, surpassing that measured in tumor.

Germline CDR1 is SNHLY and CDR2 is FYNNEI. The CDR3 covers 15 residues. Libraries were prepared by immunoSEQ multiplex PCR; TCRdb keeps only in-frame clonotypes and omits some of them. The sample carries more than 10,000 clones, 75% to 90% recorded once. The genes are TRBV2 and TRBJ2-7, with D tentatively TRBD1 (5 bases). This specimen was peripheral blood, taken before any cancer treatment. The sequence was collected from a male donor at least 60 years old with stage I squamous cell lung carcinoma. The CDR3 sequence is CAGRSARGNSYEQYF. The CDR3 DNA follows: TGTGCCGGCAGAAGCGCTAGGGGCAATTCCTACGAGCAGTACTTC.